These 29 T cell receptor beta chains originate from one sample sequenced in a study of cytotoxic CD8 clonotypes in ibrutinib-treated CLL. TCRdb's copy holds only in-frame clones and misses some; the assay was immunoSEQ multiplex PCR. Of approximately 130,000 clones listed, around four fifths are singletons. The sample consisted of PBMCs, taken after 24 months of ibrutinib treatment. Receptors were obtained from a human donor with chronic lymphocytic leukemia.

The V call is TRBV7-2, the J call TRBJ2-5; a possible D gene is TRBD2 (5 bases). V was cut by 3 bases and J by 1 base, with 9 bases left in between. CDR1 and CDR2 (germline): SGHTA, FQGNSA. CDR3 size: 14 residues. CDR3 nucleotide sequence: TGTGCCAGCAGCTTCCGGGGTGGCCAAGAGACCCAGTACTTC. Protein sequence: CASSFRGGQETQYF.

This clone showed up just a few times. The genes are TRBV7-8 and TRBJ1-1; tentative D call: TRBD1 (5 bases). The V end lost 1 base, the J end lost 7 bases, and 13 bases lay between the germline ends. CDR1 and CDR2 from the germline V gene are SGHVS and FQNEAQ. This CDR3 has 14 residues. The CDR3 DNA reads as TGTGCCAGCAGCTTAGGGCAGGGTGGTGGTGAAGCTTTCTTT. Residues: CASSLGQGGGEAFF.

CDR3 sequence: CASSPQGLQETQYF. The CDR3 region has the DNA TGCGCCAGCAGCCCACAGGGTCTCCAAGAGACCCAGTACTTC. The chain uses TRBV4-3 and TRBJ2-5; D possibly corresponds to TRBD1 (6 bases). Trimming took off 4 bases at V and 1 base at J, with 10 bases between the two ends. CDR3 length: 14 amino acids. CDR1 and CDR2 from the germline V gene are LGHNA and YSLEER.

The V gene is TRBV10-2, the J gene TRBJ1-3, with 7 bases matching TRBD1. Per the germline V gene, CDR1 is WSHSY and CDR2 is SAAADI. V was pared by 6 bases and J by 13 bases, with 3 bases of the junction left unmatched. The CDR3 runs to 10 residues. CDR3 sequence: CASRDRKIYF. The DNA for the CDR3 is TGCGCCAGCAGGGACAGGAAGATATATTTT.

The V gene is TRBV5-4, the J gene TRBJ1-1; D not certain. Trimming left V 1 base short and J 5 bases short, with 12 bases between. Germline V lookup: CDR1 SGHNT, CDR2 YYREEE (reference sequence). This CDR3 has 14 residues. The CDR3 sequence: CASSLWRGGTEAFF. Here the CDR3 DNA reads TGTGCCAGCAGCTTGTGGCGCGGCGGGACTGAAGCTTTCTTT.

V gene TRBV19 combines with J gene TRBJ2-1; D is unresolved. V lost 3 bases to trimming and J lost 0 bases, with 9 bases between them. The CDR3 has 15 amino acids. CDR1 LNHDA and CDR2 SQIVND come from the germline V gene (reference sequence). The CDR3 DNA reads as TGTGCCAGTAGTATTGGGTTAAGCTCCTACAATGAGCAGTTCTTC. Protein sequence: CASSIGLSSYNEQFF.

The J gene is TRBJ1-2, the V gene TRBV6-4; D gene uncertain. CDR1 and CDR2 (germline): MRHNA, SNTAGT. The CDR3 totals 12 residues. The ends were cut back, 5 bases at V and 1 base at J, with 5 bases in the middle. CDR3 protein: CASSPSNYGYTF. The CDR3 DNA sequence: TGTGCCAGCAGTCCAAGTAACTATGGCTACACCTTC.

The rearrangement joins TRBV7-3 to TRBJ2-2; 7 bases match TRBD1. CDR3 length: 15 amino acids. The germline V gene encodes CDR1 SGHTA and CDR2 FQGTGA. V lost 3 bases and J lost 3; bases outside the gene matches: 4. The CDR3, as DNA: TGTGCCAGCAGCTTCGGGACAGCGGACACCGGGGAGCTGTTTTTT. Its translation: CASSFGTADTGELFF.

The CDR3 is CASSSEWGSYEQYF. For the CDR3, the DNA is TGTGCCAGCAGCTCTGAGTGGGGCTCCTACGAGCAGTACTTC. The V gene is TRBV7-2, the J gene TRBJ2-7; the D is unclear. V dropped 4 bases and J dropped 0 bases, with 10 bases sitting between them. CDR3 length equals 14 residues. Looked up from germline, CDR1 is SGHTA and CDR2 is FQGNSA.

The chain carries TRBV27 and TRBJ2-7; D gene unclear. The CDR3 covers 13 residues. Trimming removed 2 bases at V and 3 bases at J, with 8 bases between. Germline V gives CDR1 MNHEY, CDR2 SMNVEV (reference sequence). CDR3 region: CASSLIGSYEQYF. The CDR3 DNA is TGTGCCAGCAGTTTAATCGGCAGCTACGAGCAGTACTTC.

Details on this clone: This same CDR3 is encoded by further DNA sequences in the sample. The V call is TRBV5-1, the J call TRBJ2-1; 9 bases are a match to TRBD2. In germline, CDR1 is SGHRS, CDR2 YFSETQ. V dropped 2 bases and J dropped 8; count of bases not matched to a gene: 8. The CDR3 loop spans 15 amino acids. The chain's CDR3 is CASSFSAGGPDEQFF. CDR3 coding DNA: TGCGCCAGCAGCTTTTCCGCGGGGGGGCCCGATGAGCAGTTCTTC.

This chain joins TRBV9 and TRBJ2-2; 7 bases fit TRBD2. CDR1 and CDR2 (germline): SGDLS, YYNGEE. The CDR3 runs to 16 residues. V lost 1 base and J lost 7; bases outside the gene matches: 10. The CDR3 loop reads CASSVNPAGVNGELFF. The CDR3 DNA reads as TGTGCCAGCAGCGTAAACCCCGCGGGGGTTAACGGGGAGCTGTTTTTT.

This clone was seen a single time. The chain links TRBV27 to TRBJ1-5, with TRBD1 matching 10 bases. CDR3 length equals 16 residues. The trim removed 8 bases at V and 5 bases at J, leaving 12 bases unmatched. Germline CDR1 reads MNHEY; CDR2 reads SMNVEV (reference sequence). In DNA form, the CDR3 reads TGTGCCAGCGCCGTGACGAGGACAGGGGGGCATCAGCCCCAGCATTTT. This encodes CASAVTRTGGHQPQHF.

In its sample, this clone was seen a few times. This chain joins TRBV4-1 and TRBJ1-6; 7 bases line up with TRBD1. Per germline, CDR1 MGHRA and CDR2 YSYEKL. This CDR3 has 16 residues. J lost 7 bases, V lost 0 bases, and 6 bases had no gene match. The CDR3 loop reads CASSQDMGQLNSPLHF. CDR3 DNA sequence: TGCGCCAGCAGCCAAGATATGGGACAGCTGAATTCACCCCTCCACTTT.

The chain's CDR3 is CASSEGFSSYNEQFF. CDR3 nucleotide sequence: TGCGCCAGCAGTGAGGGCTTTAGCTCCTACAATGAGCAGTTCTTC. V is TRBV10-1 and J is TRBJ2-1; no reliable D call. This CDR3 contains 15 residues. Germline V CDR1 and CDR2: WNHNN, SYGVQD (reference sequence). Trimming stripped 2 bases from V and 0 bases from J, with 8 bases between.

The chain has TRBV4-3 and TRBJ2-3; D is undetermined. The CDR3 has 14 residues. Deletions cut 4 bases from V and 4 bases from J, with 12 bases between. Germline CDR1 LGHNA, CDR2 YSLEER. CDR3 sequence reads: CASSLQFPPDTQYF. CDR3 DNA sequence: TGCGCCAGCAGCCTACAGTTCCCACCAGATACGCAGTATTTT.

The chain links TRBV7-9 to TRBJ1-2; D ambiguous. CDR1 and CDR2 (germline): SEHNR, FQNEAQ (reference sequence). V was pared by 1 base and J by 8 bases, with 17 bases between. The CDR3 extends over 15 amino acids. The CDR3 coding sequence is TGTGCCAGCAGCTTAGACGGGGTTCGTTTAGGAGGCTACACCTTC. It yields the protein CASSLDGVRLGGYTF.

J is TRBJ1-4 and V is TRBV6-5; TRBD1 agrees at 8 bases. The CDR3 has 14 amino acids. V shed 4 bases, J shed 6 bases, and the junction held 4 bases outside the gene matches. Looked up from germline, CDR1 is MNHEY and CDR2 is SVGAGI. CDR3 sequence: CASSFSTGDEKLFF. Written as DNA, the CDR3 is TGTGCCAGCAGTTTCTCGACAGGGGATGAAAAACTGTTTTTT.

The genes are TRBV5-8 and TRBJ2-5, with 7 bases matching TRBD2. The CDR3 has 17 amino acids. The V gene end was trimmed by 5 bases and the J gene end by 3 bases; junction bases not matched to a gene: 16. Germline lookup yields CDR1 SGHTS and CDR2 YDEGEE. The CDR3 DNA sequence: TGTGCCAGCAGGGGACGGGGGGTAGCGATGCAGGAAGAGACCCAGTACTTC. This codes for CASRGRGVAMQEETQYF.

The chain couples TRBV5-1 to TRBJ2-7; 7 positions agree with TRBD1. CDR1 SGHRS and CDR2 YFSETQ come from the germline V gene. The CDR3 loop spans 14 amino acids. Germline trimming cut 0 bases from V and 3 bases from J; bases unmatched to any gene: 3. For the CDR3, the DNA is TGCGCCAGCAGCTTGGCTAGGGGGCTCTACGAGCAGTACTTC. Translating it yields CASSLARGLYEQYF.

The sample holds one count of this clone. The rearrangement uses TRBV29-1 and TRBJ2-7; 12 nucleotides agree with TRBD1. This CDR3 has 16 amino acids. With 6 bases clipped from V and 3 bases from J, the junction kept 12 bases outside the gene matches. Per germline, CDR1 SQVTM and CDR2 ANQGSEA. In DNA form, the CDR3 reads TGCAGCGTACCGGGACAGGGGGCCCAAGATTTCTACGAGCAGTACTTC. This encodes CSVPGQGAQDFYEQYF.

The CDR3 region is CASSVDGGTEAFF. The CDR3 DNA follows: TGCGCCAGCAGCGTGGACGGCGGCACTGAAGCTTTCTTT. The chain combines TRBV5-1 with TRBJ1-1; D is uncertain. V shed 4 bases and J shed 4 bases, with 11 bases lying between them. Germline V CDR1 and CDR2: SGHRS, YFSETQ. The CDR3 extends over 13 amino acids. The full variable domain, in which reference TRBV5-1 and TRBJ1-1 provide the parts outside the CDR3, is KAGVTQTPRYLIKTRGQQVTLSCSPISGHRSVSWYQQTPGQGLQFLFEYFSETQRNKGNFPGRFSGRQFSNSRSEMNVSTLELGDSALYLCASSVDGGTEAFFGQGTRLTVV.

Notes on this clone: This may arise from a read error, as a much more abundant clone is one base away. Distinct nucleotide sequences in the sample also encode this CDR3. The chain uses TRBV28 and TRBJ1-2; D is possibly TRBD1 (6 bases). Germline assignment: CDR1 MDHEN and CDR2 SYDVKM. This CDR3 has 17 residues. The CDR3 is CASSSRYLGGANYGYTF. DNA of the CDR3: TGTGCCAGTAGTTCCCGTTATTTGGGGGGCGCTAACTATGGCTACACCTTC.

The rearrangement joins TRBV7-9 to TRBJ1-4; D possibly corresponds to TRBD1 (6 bases). V lost 7 bases, J lost 6 bases, and 15 bases lay in between. Looked up from germline, CDR1 is SEHNR and CDR2 is FQNEAQ (reference sequence). CDR3 length: 14 residues. CDR3 sequence: CASTPGAPDEKLFF. The CDR3 DNA is TGTGCCAGCACCCCGGGGGCGCCGGATGAAAAACTGTTTTTT.

The V call is TRBV19, the J call TRBJ2-7; 10 bases map to TRBD2. The CDR3 consists of 16 residues. V shed 5 bases and J 0 bases; nucleotides not matched to a gene: 7. Germline assignment: CDR1 LNHDA and CDR2 SQIVND (reference sequence). CDR3 bases: TGTGCCAGTAGTTCCCTTAGCGGGGGGAGCTCCTACGAGCAGTACTTC. Its translation is CASSSLSGGSSYEQYF.

This chain joins TRBV28 and TRBJ1-4; 11 bases fit TRBD1. Germline-derived CDR1 and CDR2 are MDHEN and SYDVKM. The CDR3 is made up of 16 amino acids. Trimming took 4 bases from V and 8 from J; bases not matched to a gene: 9. This chain's CDR3 is CASSWGTGTGGEKLFF. In DNA, the CDR3 is TGTGCCAGCAGTTGGGGAACCGGGACAGGGGGGGAAAAACTGTTTTTT.

The genes are TRBV5-6 and TRBJ1-5; TRBD1 matches at 9 bases. The CDR3 spans 14 residues. The V gene's germline CDR1 is SGHDT and CDR2 YYEEEE. The V gene end was trimmed by 2 bases and the J gene end by 12 bases; junction bases not matched to a gene: 9. This CDR3 reads CASSLNRGLSRQHF. CDR3 nucleotide sequence: TGTGCCAGCAGCTTAAACAGGGGGCTCTCGCGCCAGCATTTT. The full variable domain, rest sourced from reference TRBV5-6 and TRBJ1-5, is DAGVTQSPTHLIKTRGQQVTLRCSPKSGHDTVSWYQQALGQGPQFIFQYYEEEERQRGNFPDRFSGHQFPNYSSELNVNALLLGDSALYLCASSLNRGLSRQHFGDGTRLSIL.

V and J are TRBV18 and TRBJ2-5; 7 bases line up with TRBD1. The CDR3 length is 15 residues. V lost 0 bases and J lost 4; bases outside the gene matches: 5. Germline lookup yields CDR1 KGHSH and CDR2 LQKENI. CDR3 DNA sequence: TGTGCCAGCTCACCACCCTCGGCAGGGGGAGAGACCCAGTACTTC. Protein: CASSPPSAGGETQYF.

CDR3 residues: CASSLLGGENYGYTF. The DNA for the CDR3 is TGTGCCAGCAGCTTATTAGGAGGGGAGAACTATGGCTACACCTTC. The rearrangement links TRBV7-8 to TRBJ1-2, with a possible D match to TRBD1 (5 bases). Germline V gives CDR1 SGHVS, CDR2 FQNEAQ. V was trimmed by 2 bases and J by 2 bases, leaving 12 bases between them. This CDR3 has 15 residues.